This T cell receptor beta chain was sequenced during a study of blood T cell repertoires in COVID-19. Study summary: Samples of COVID-19 (acute and convalescent) were obtained from the United States, Italy and Spain. PBMCs, B-cell-depleted T cells, or T cells provided the cDNA or gDNA that made up the material.

CDR3 length: 17 residues. The ends lost 5 bases at V and 1 base at J; junction bases unmatched: 6. Germline CDR1 KGHDR, CDR2 SFDVKD. Sequencing used immunoSEQ multiplex PCR; TCRdb keeps in-frame clones, though not all of them. The repertoire holds about 100,000 clones, with almost 80% as singletons. The chain uses TRBV24-1 and TRBJ2-6, with 8 bases aligning to TRBD1. The sequencing sample was made of peripheral blood. This receptor was taken from a man aged 60-69 years with active or convalescent COVID-19. In DNA, the CDR3 is TGTGCCACCAGTGGAGCGACAGGGGTTTCTGGGGCCAACGTCCTGACTTTC. It is translated as CATSGATGVSGANVLTF.